This record covers a single TCR beta chain. Per the germline V gene, CDR1 is MGHRA and CDR2 is YSYEKL. Germline trimming cut 0 bases from V and 0 bases from J; bases unmatched to any gene: 3. The CDR3 length is 16 residues. Participants were aged 18 to 89 years, lived in roughly 25 US areas, and enrolled virtually. Which cohort a participant joined came from the clinical history participants gave. Symptom resolution, clearance, or two negative PCRs marked donors in Cohort 3 as recovered. TCRdb keeps only in-frame clones here, not all; method: immunoSEQ multiplex PCR. There are over 150,000 clones in the sample; approximately 84% occur only once, and approximately 6.5% lies in the top ten. The record originates from a study of blood T cell repertoires in COVID-19. Study-level information: The analysed material was cDNA or gDNA that came from T cells, B-cell-depleted T cells, or PBMCs.

The chain employs TRBV4-1 and TRBJ2-7, with 9 bases lining up with TRBD2. What was sequenced was PBMCs or T cells enriched from blood (not recorded which). This clonotype originated in a woman in her fifties or sixties who had recovered from COVID-19. The CDR3 is CASSQDQTSGSYEQYF. The CDR3 DNA reads TGCGCCAGCAGCCAAGATCAGACTAGCGGCTCCTACGAGCAGTACTTC.